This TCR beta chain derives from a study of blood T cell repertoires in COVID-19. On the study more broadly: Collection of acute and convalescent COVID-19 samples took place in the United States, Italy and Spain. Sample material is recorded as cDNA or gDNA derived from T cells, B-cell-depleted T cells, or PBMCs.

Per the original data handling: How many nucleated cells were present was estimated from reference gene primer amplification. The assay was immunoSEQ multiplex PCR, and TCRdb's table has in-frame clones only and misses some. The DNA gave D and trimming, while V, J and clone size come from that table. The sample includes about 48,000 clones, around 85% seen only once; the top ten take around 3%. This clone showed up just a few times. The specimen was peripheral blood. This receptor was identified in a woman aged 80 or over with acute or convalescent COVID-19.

The CDR3 sequence is CASSLASYNEQFF. Written as DNA, the CDR3 is TGTGCCAGCAGTCTAGCATCGTACAATGAGCAGTTCTTC. This rearrangement joins TRBV13 to TRBJ2-1; possible D gene TRBD2, 5 bases. Germline V gene sequence: CDR1 PRHDT, CDR2 FYEKMQ (reference sequence). The CDR3 consists of 13 residues. V was cut by 6 bases and J by 4 bases, with 10 bases left in between.